The sequence of this TCR beta chain was determined in a study of T-cell reconstitution after alpha-beta-depleted transplantation in children. Study-level findings and limits: After transplant, at about two months, alpha-beta T cells were reportedly derived from several hundred expanded graft clones.

Per germline, CDR1 LGHDT and CDR2 YNNKEL (reference sequence). This CDR3 has 15 residues. V dropped 5 bases and J dropped 1 base, with 14 bases sitting between them. As to this clonotype: Its antigen remains unknown.

Researchers prepared the TCRbeta library using unique molecular identifiers, the study reports. TCRdb ran MiXCR on the PCR reads and lists one entry per CDR3 protein. The table records some 260,000 distinct CDR3 sequences, 20% to 30% of them present only once. The sequence was collected from a female patient under 10 years old who had a stem cell transplant for congenital amegakaryocytic thrombocytopenia, so the T cells may come from the graft donor. The rearrangement uses TRBV3-1 and TRBJ1-1; weak D call: TRBD1 (5 bases). This material consisted of PBMCs, mostly from graft donor cells, taken 360 days after TCRalphabeta/CD19-depleted stem cell transplant. CDR3 loop: CASSSGQWENTEAFF. DNA of the CDR3: TGTGCCAGCAGCTCTGGACAATGGGAGAACACTGAAGCTTTCTTT.